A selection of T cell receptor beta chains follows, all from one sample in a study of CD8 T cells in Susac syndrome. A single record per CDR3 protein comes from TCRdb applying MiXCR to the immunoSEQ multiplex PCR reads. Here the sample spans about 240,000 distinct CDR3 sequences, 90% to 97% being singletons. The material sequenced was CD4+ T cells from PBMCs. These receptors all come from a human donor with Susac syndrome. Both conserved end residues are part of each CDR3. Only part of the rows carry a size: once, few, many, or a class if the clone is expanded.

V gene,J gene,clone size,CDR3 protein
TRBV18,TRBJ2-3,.,CASSQRTGDTDTQYF
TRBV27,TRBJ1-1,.,CASRGVTEAFF
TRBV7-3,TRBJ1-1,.,CASSHDRDAEAFF
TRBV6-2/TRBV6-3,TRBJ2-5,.,CASSYGTGRETQYF
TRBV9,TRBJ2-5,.,CASSVQGSETQYF
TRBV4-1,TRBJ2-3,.,CASSAPGRGPDTQYF
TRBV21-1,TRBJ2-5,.,CASSKLAGWGETQYF
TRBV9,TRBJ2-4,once,CASSVAPDKSSSIQYF
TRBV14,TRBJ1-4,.,CASSQDRVHEKLFF
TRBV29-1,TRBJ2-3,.,CSVERKASGSWADTQYF
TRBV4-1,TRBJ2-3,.,CASSQPPGLAARTDTQYF
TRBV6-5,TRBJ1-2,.,CASDRDFPDGYTF
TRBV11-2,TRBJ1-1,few,CASSLWAGNTEAFF
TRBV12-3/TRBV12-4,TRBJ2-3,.,CASSLRDRGSTDTQYF
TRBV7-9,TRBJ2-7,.,CASSPTGLAGNYEQYF
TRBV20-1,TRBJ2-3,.,CSASRGTGSDTQYF
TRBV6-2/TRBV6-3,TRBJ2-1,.,CASSYTGPPKQFF
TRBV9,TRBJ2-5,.,CASSASGRAETQYF
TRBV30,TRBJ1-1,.,CAWSTRGARAFF
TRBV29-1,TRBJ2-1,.,CSVAAGTFSYNEQFF
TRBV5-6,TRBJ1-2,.,CASSSPGARRSGYTF
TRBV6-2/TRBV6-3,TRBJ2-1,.,CASSYGSRGNEQFF
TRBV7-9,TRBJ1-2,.,CASSLARTVDGYTF
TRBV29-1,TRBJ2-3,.,CSAGTSGISTDTQYF
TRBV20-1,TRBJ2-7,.,CSARTYSYEQYF
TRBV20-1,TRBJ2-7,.,CSARRASFYEQYF
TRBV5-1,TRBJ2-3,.,CASYGANTDTQYF